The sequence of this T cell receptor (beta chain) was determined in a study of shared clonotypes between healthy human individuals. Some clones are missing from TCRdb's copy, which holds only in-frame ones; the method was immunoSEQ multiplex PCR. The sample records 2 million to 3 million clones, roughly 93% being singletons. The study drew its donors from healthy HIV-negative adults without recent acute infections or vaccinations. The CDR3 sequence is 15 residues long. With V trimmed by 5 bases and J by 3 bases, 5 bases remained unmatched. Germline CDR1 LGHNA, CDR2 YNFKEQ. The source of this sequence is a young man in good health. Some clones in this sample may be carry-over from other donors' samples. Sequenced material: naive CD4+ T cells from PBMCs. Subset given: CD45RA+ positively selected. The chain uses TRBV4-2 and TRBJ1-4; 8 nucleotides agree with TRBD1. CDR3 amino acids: CASSSHRGANEKLFF. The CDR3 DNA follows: TGTGCCAGCAGCTCTCACAGGGGGGCTAATGAAAAACTGTTTTTT.